Only a few counts were recorded for the clone carrying this T cell receptor (beta chain). The antigen is unknown. With 6 bases removed from V and 0 bases from J, the gap between germline ends came to 11 bases. CDR1 and CDR2 from the germline V gene are MNHNS and SASEGT. The CDR3 totals 14 residues. Assay: immunoSEQ multiplex PCR; the TCRdb copy retains only in-frame clones and omits some. Of thousands of clones in the sample, around 69% were seen once. This specimen belongs to a study of CD8 T cell repertoires and HIV-1 epitope variants. The wider study: Controls were a CMV, EBV and flu peptide pool, Ebola AY9 negative control, and no-peptide well.

The source is a male donor with HIV. Source material: cultured CD8+ T cells derived from PBMCs. J is TRBJ1-2 and V is TRBV6-1, with D perhaps TRBD1 (5 bases). CDR3 bases: TGTGCCAGCAGGGGGACGGTCTCTAACTATGGCTACACCTTC. It is translated as CASRGTVSNYGYTF.